The clone carrying this T cell receptor beta chain was detected a few times. The antigen is undetermined. This entry belongs to a study of naive and memory T cell subsets. An equimolar mix of two oligonucleotides served as the beta constant-region primer for TRBC1 and TRBC2. Nested alpha and beta constant-region primers with the SP2 primer drove four PCR rounds on ligated cDNA. TCRdb redid the calling of the UMI-ligation and nested PCR reads with MiXCR, one entry per CDR3 protein. The sample lists about 140,000 distinct CDR3 sequences; more than 15% were seen once. After CD4 positive bead selection, the CD4-negative fraction gave CD8 T cells. Study results and limitations: Over 85% of naive TCR sequences appeared only once, unlike memory subsets. Gini index rose across naive, CM, EM and EMRA in CD4 and CD8. Especially in CD8 cells, naive repertoires contained a few larger clonotypes, possibly CD45RA-re-expressing memory cells.

The sample was naive CD8+ T cells from blood. This clonotype was obtained from a human donor in good health.

Here the CDR3 DNA reads TGTGCCAGCAGTTACTTTCCGACTAGCGGGGTGAACACCGGGGAGCTGTTTTTT. As protein: CASSYFPTSGVNTGELFF. This chain connects TRBV6-5 to TRBJ2-2, with 11 bases lining up with TRBD2. Germline V gives CDR1 MNHEY, CDR2 SVGAGI. The V and J ends lost 1 base and 1 base, in that order; junction bases with no gene match: 5. CDR3 length equals 18 residues.